The next 20 T cell receptor beta chains were all read from a single sample in a study of blood T cell repertoires in COVID-19. Assay used: immunoSEQ multiplex PCR; TCRdb lists only in-frame clones, some missing. This sample yields more than 95,000 clones, of which over 75% are seen a single time; under 2% belongs to the top ten. The source material was peripheral blood. Receptors originate from a human donor with active COVID-19. The donor label of this sample is uncertain.

As regards this clone: Other DNA sequences in the sample encode the same CDR3. V and J are TRBV5-6 and TRBJ2-5; 12 positions match TRBD2. This CDR3 has 15 amino acids. From germline, CDR1 is SGHDT and CDR2 YYEEEE. V was pared by 3 bases and J by 5 bases, with 5 bases of the junction left unmatched. This CDR3 is CASSSLAGGRETQYF. DNA for the CDR3: TGTGCCAGCAGCTCTCTAGCGGGGGGGCGGGAGACCCAGTACTTC.

V usage is TRBV19 and J usage is TRBJ2-1, with 8 bases matching TRBD2. Per germline, CDR1 LNHDA and CDR2 SQIVND (reference sequence). This CDR3 comprises 14 residues. The V gene end was trimmed by 1 base and the J gene end by 5 bases; junction bases not matched to a gene: 1. The DNA of the CDR3 is TGTGCCAGTAGTATAGTCGGGGGGGACAATGAGCAGTTCTTC. Its translation: CASSIVGGDNEQFF.

The chain has TRBV15 and TRBJ1-6, with TRBD1 matching over 8 bases. This CDR3 region has 17 residues. The germline V gene encodes CDR1 LNHNV and CDR2 YYDKDF (reference sequence). V dropped 0 bases and J dropped 9; count of bases not matched to a gene: 10. The chain's CDR3 is CATSRDLLRDRSSPLHF. The DNA of the CDR3 is TGTGCCACCAGCAGAGATCTTTTGAGGGACAGGAGTTCACCCCTCCACTTT.

The chain is built from TRBV11-2 and TRBJ2-3, with D perhaps TRBD2 (7 bases). CDR1 and CDR2 from the germline V gene are SGHAT and FQNNGV. V lost 5 bases to trimming and J lost 5 bases, with 20 bases between them. This CDR3 is 16 amino acids long. CDR3 in amino acids: CASSLRGGATVDTQYF. DNA for the CDR3: TGTGCCAGCAGCCTCCGAGGGGGGGCCACGGTAGATACGCAGTATTTT.

The V call is TRBV28, the J call TRBJ2-1; 7 nucleotides agree with TRBD2. Trimming took 6 bases from V and 3 from J; bases not matched to a gene: 2. CDR1 and CDR2 from the germline V gene are MDHEN and SYDVKM. The CDR3 is 13 residues long. The CDR3: CASRSGNYNEQFF. CDR3 nucleotides: TGTGCCAGCAGAAGCGGGAACTACAATGAGCAGTTCTTC.

This clone was recorded a few times. The genes are TRBV3-1 (or the pseudogene TRBV3-2) and TRBJ1-5; a weak D match, TRBD1 (6 bases). CDR3 size: 16 residues. Germline V lookup: CDR1 LGHDT, CDR2 YNNKEL (reference sequence). The V and J ends lost 1 base and 2 bases respectively, with 12 bases between them. This CDR3 is CASSQADRSGNQPQHF. The CDR3 DNA is TGTGCCAGCAGCCAAGCGGACAGAAGTGGCAATCAGCCCCAGCATTTT.

This chain joins TRBV7-4 and TRBJ1-2, with TRBD1 identical over 7 bases. The V and J ends lost 3 bases and 4 bases, in that order; junction bases with no gene match: 5. Per germline, CDR1 SGHVT and CDR2 SQSDAQ. The length of the CDR3 is 14 residues. The CDR3: CASSFTTGFYGYTF. The CDR3 DNA reads as TGTGCCAGCAGCTTTACGACAGGGTTCTATGGCTACACCTTC.

This sequence joins TRBV9 and TRBJ1-1; TRBD1 aligns across 7 bases. The J segment lost 2 bases and the V segment lost 4 bases, leaving 8 bases of the junction unmatched. This CDR3 is built from 15 residues. The germline CDR1 and CDR2 sequences are SGDLS and YYNGEE. CDR3 in DNA: TGTGCCAGCAGCCCCCGGACAGGAGGAAACACTGAAGCTTTCTTT. Protein product: CASSPRTGGNTEAFF.

The J gene is TRBJ2-1, the V gene TRBV5-1, with 10 bases that match TRBD2. Germline CDR1 and CDR2: SGHRS and YFSETQ. V dropped 6 bases and J dropped 3; count of bases not matched to a gene: 9. This CDR3 has 16 residues. In DNA form, the CDR3 reads TGCGCCAGCACCTCGACCGGGACTAGCGTCTACAATGAGCAGTTCTTC. This gives the protein CASTSTGTSVYNEQFF.

This chain links TRBV24-1 with TRBJ2-7, with 7 bases identical to TRBD1. This CDR3 has 15 amino acids. Germline CDR1 reads KGHDR; CDR2 reads SFDVKD. Trimming took 2 bases from V and 0 from J; bases not matched to a gene: 3. The CDR3 protein is CATSDSGQLSYEQYF. In DNA, the CDR3 is TGTGCCACCAGTGATTCGGGACAGCTCTCCTACGAGCAGTACTTC.

The chain combines TRBV6-5 with TRBJ2-1, with TRBD2 identical over 8 bases. Germline CDR1 reads MNHEY; CDR2 reads SVGAGI. This CDR3 is built from 15 residues. Trimming removed 6 bases from V and 5 bases from J; junction bases left unmatched: 9. The CDR3 protein is CASSVAGSAHNEQFF. The CDR3 nucleotides read TGTGCCAGCAGCGTAGCGGGGAGTGCACACAATGAGCAGTTCTTC.

This rearrangement joins TRBV6-2 or TRBV6-3 to TRBJ1-6; the match to TRBD1 covers 8 bases. The CDR3 loop spans 15 amino acids. With V trimmed by 2 bases and J by 8 bases, 5 bases remained unmatched. Germline lookup yields CDR1 MNHEY and CDR2 SVGEGT. The CDR3 DNA sequence: TGTGCCAGCAGTTACCTTGGGACAGGAGATTCACCCCTCCACTTT. Amino acids: CASSYLGTGDSPLHF.

CDR3 bases: TGTGCCAGCAGCTTAACGGTACAGGGCAATGAGCAGTTCTTC. Translating gives CASSLTVQGNEQFF. The chain links TRBV7-9 to TRBJ2-1; maybe TRBD1 (6 bases). This CDR3 has 14 amino acids. Germline V CDR1 and CDR2: SEHNR, FQNEAQ (reference sequence). Trimming stripped 2 bases from V and 6 bases from J, with 11 bases between.

The chain is built from TRBV20-1 and TRBJ1-2; D ambiguous. Trimming left V 3 bases short and J 8 bases short, with 13 bases between. Germline loops: CDR1 DFQATT, CDR2 SNEGSKA (reference sequence). The CDR3 has 12 residues. The CDR3: CSASAGLGGYTF. The CDR3 DNA is TGCAGTGCTAGTGCCGGCCTCGGGGGCTACACCTTC.

By frequency in the sample, this clone is medium-sized. V usage is TRBV6-1 and J usage is TRBJ1-2, with 10 positions matching TRBD1. The CDR3 extends over 15 amino acids. V lost 2 bases to trimming and J lost 9 bases; unmatched junction nucleotides: 9. Germline CDR1 reads MNHNS; CDR2 reads SASEGT. In DNA, the CDR3 is TGTGCCAGCAGTGAAAGACAGGGGGCGACTAAAAGCTACACCTTC. This translates into CASSERQGATKSYTF.

This sequence joins TRBV12-3 or TRBV12-4 and TRBJ1-5; D remains ambiguous. This CDR3 spans 13 amino acids. Deletions cut 3 bases from V and 1 base from J, with 4 bases between. CDR3 amino acids: CASSFQSNQPQHF. The CDR3 DNA reads as TGTGCCAGCAGTTTTCAAAGCAATCAGCCCCAGCATTTT.

CDR3 nucleotide sequence: TGTGCCAGCAGCTTAACGCACACCCACAATGAGCAGTTCTTC. It yields the protein CASSLTHTHNEQFF. The chain combines TRBV7-3 with TRBJ2-1; D is unresolved. Trimming cost V 0 bases and J 5 bases, with 8 bases left between them. CDR1 and CDR2 (germline): SGHTA, FQGTGA. The CDR3 totals 14 residues. Combining the CDR3 with reference TRBV7-3 and TRBJ2-1 gives the whole variable domain GAGVSQTPSNKVTEKGKYVELRCDPISGHTALYWYRQSLGQGPEFLIYFQGTGAADDSGLPNDRFFAVRPEGSVSTLKIQRTERGDSAVYLCASSLTHTHNEQFFGPGTRLTVL.

In the case of this clone: The identical CDR3 is also encoded by other nucleotide sequences in the sample. The chain employs TRBV9 and TRBJ2-5; 9 bases are a match to TRBD2. The CDR3 spans 15 residues. Germline V lookup: CDR1 SGDLS, CDR2 YYNGEE. V shed 2 bases, J shed 1 base, and the junction held 3 bases outside the gene matches. As DNA, the CDR3 is TGTGCCAGCAGCGTGCGGGGGGGAGGCCAAGAGACCCAGTACTTC. Translated: CASSVRGGGQETQYF.

Regarding this clone: At the DNA level, this CDR3 is encoded by other sequences in the same sample as well. The chain carries TRBV7-2 and TRBJ1-1; the D gene is possibly TRBD1 (6 bases). The CDR3 covers 14 residues. The ends were cut back, 1 base at V and 2 bases at J, with 8 bases in the middle. The germline V gene encodes CDR1 SGHTA and CDR2 FQGNSA. The CDR3 DNA follows: TGTGCCAGCAGCTTAGGGGACATAAACACTGAAGCTTTCTTT. The encoded protein is CASSLGDINTEAFF.

The chain has TRBV15 and TRBJ1-6; maybe TRBD1 (6 bases). The CDR3 is 13 amino acids. The V and J ends lost 3 bases and 7 bases respectively, with 7 bases between them. Germline assignment: CDR1 LNHNV and CDR2 YYDKDF (reference sequence). CDR3 sequence reads: CATSRDRNSPLHF. The CDR3, as DNA: TGTGCCACCAGCAGGGACAGAAATTCACCCCTCCACTTT.